The 16 T cell receptor beta chains listed next were all sequenced from one sample in a study of graft-versus-host responses after intestinal transplantation. Assay: immunoSEQ multiplex PCR; the TCRdb copy retains only in-frame clones and omits some. The sample lists about 64,000 clones, 90% seen once, with about 1.8% in the top ten. These receptors' targets are unknown. The material sequenced was unstimulated CD8+ T cells sorted from spleen or lymph node cells, taken before transplant. Every receptor here comes from a human donor who was the organ donor for an intestinal transplant.

J is TRBJ2-7 and V is TRBV30; D is perhaps TRBD2 (5 bases). Germline V gives CDR1 GTSNPN, CDR2 SVGIG (reference sequence). Deletions cut 0 bases from V and 3 bases from J, with 9 bases between. The CDR3 has 13 residues. CDR3 loop: CAWSVLEGYEQYF. CDR3 DNA sequence: TGTGCCTGGAGTGTATTAGAGGGCTACGAGCAGTACTTC.

CDR3 in amino acids: CASSAGQGATGELFF. The CDR3 DNA sequence: TGTGCCAGCAGCGCCGGACAGGGTGCTACCGGGGAGCTGTTTTTT. V and J are TRBV9 and TRBJ2-2; 8 nucleotides align to TRBD1. With V trimmed by 3 bases and J by 5 bases, 6 bases remained unmatched. CDR1 SGDLS and CDR2 YYNGEE come from the germline V gene. The CDR3 is 15 residues long.

The CDR3 DNA reads as TGTGCCAGTAGTCCCAGCGTATCCTACGAGCAGTACTTC. Translation: CASSPSVSYEQYF. The rearrangement joins TRBV19 to TRBJ2-7; no clear D. Trimming shortened V by 5 bases and J by 1 base, and 9 bases separated the two germline ends. Germline V gene data show CDR1 as LNHDA and CDR2 as SQIVND (reference sequence). There are 13 residues in the CDR3.

The chain is built from TRBV4-3 and TRBJ1-3, with D unresolved. Germline lookup yields CDR1 LGHNA and CDR2 YSLEER. This CDR3 is built from 15 residues. Trimming pared 5 bases from V and 0 bases from J, leaving 11 bases between. The CDR3: CASSSYGVSGNTIYF. Written as DNA, the CDR3 is TGCGCCAGCAGCTCCTACGGGGTCTCTGGAAACACCATATATTTT.

This clone appeared once. This sequence joins TRBV5-1 and TRBJ2-1; 10 bases align to TRBD2. V lost 4 bases, J lost 3 bases, and 1 base stayed unmatched. The CDR3 has 14 residues. Germline CDR1 and CDR2: SGHRS and YFSETQ. The chain's CDR3 is CASSLAGVYNEQFF. The CDR3, as DNA: TGCGCCAGCAGCCTAGCGGGAGTCTACAATGAGCAGTTCTTC.

This rearrangement joins TRBV9 to TRBJ1-2; tentatively, D is TRBD1 (5 bases). This CDR3 spans 16 amino acids. CDR1 is SGDLS and CDR2 is YYNGEE in the germline V gene. V shed 4 bases and J shed 1 base, with 17 bases lying between them. The CDR3 DNA reads as TGTGCCAGCAGCCCGCGGGGCCGGGGATTTAACTATGGCTACACCTTC. It is translated as CASSPRGRGFNYGYTF.

This clone showed up just a few times. The chain combines TRBV19 with TRBJ1-2; 7 bases line up with TRBD1. Germline-derived CDR1 and CDR2 are LNHDA and SQIVND (reference sequence). V lost 3 bases and J lost 2; bases outside the gene matches: 9. The CDR3 covers 16 residues. The CDR3 nucleotides read TGTGCCAGTAGTATTTTTCTTGGGACAGCGAACTATGGCTACACCTTC. Its translation is CASSIFLGTANYGYTF.

The genes are TRBV2 and TRBJ2-5, with TRBD1 as a possible D gene (5 bases). This CDR3 is built from 13 residues. Germline V gene lookup returns CDR1 SNHLY and CDR2 FYNNEI. Trimming stripped 6 bases from V and 2 bases from J, with 10 bases between. CDR3: CASSPDTQETQYF. The DNA of the CDR3 is TGTGCCAGCAGCCCGGACACGCAAGAGACCCAGTACTTC.

This chain joins TRBV7-8 and TRBJ2-5; 8 bases line up with TRBD2. CDR3 length: 14 amino acids. Trimming cost V 5 bases and J 1 base; bases outside gene matches: 3. Germline V gene sequence: CDR1 SGHVS, CDR2 FQNEAQ. DNA of the CDR3: TGTGCCAGCAGCGTCACTAGCGGCCAAGAGACCCAGTACTTC. It is translated as CASSVTSGQETQYF.

This chain joins TRBV28 and TRBJ2-3; D is ambiguous. Germline V gene sequence: CDR1 MDHEN, CDR2 SYDVKM. This CDR3 has 14 residues. Trimming took 2 bases from V and 0 from J, leaving 6 bases between them. The CDR3 nucleotides read TGTGCCAGCAGTTTACCATTTAGCACAGATACGCAGTATTTT. Protein: CASSLPFSTDTQYF.

V and J are TRBV11-2 and TRBJ1-2; 8 bases are a match to TRBD1. V lost 1 base to trimming and J lost 8 bases; unmatched junction nucleotides: 6. The CDR3 is 14 residues long. Germline lookup yields CDR1 SGHAT and CDR2 FQNNGV. CDR3 DNA sequence: TGTGCCAGCAGCTTAGGTGCAGGGGGCAGGGGCTACACCTTC. Amino acid sequence: CASSLGAGGRGYTF.

The gene calls are TRBV9 and TRBJ2-7, with 8 bases identical to TRBD2. V gave up 5 bases and J gave up 6 bases; unmatched junction bases: 7. The length of the CDR3 is 13 residues. Germline values: CDR1 SGDLS, CDR2 YYNGEE. This CDR3 reads CASRAGESSEQYF. CDR3 nucleotide sequence: TGTGCCAGCAGAGCGGGAGAATCGAGCGAGCAGTACTTC.

The V and J genes are TRBV2 and TRBJ2-7; 7 nucleotides line up with TRBD1. Per the germline V gene, CDR1 is SNHLY and CDR2 is FYNNEI. The CDR3 runs 15 residues. Trimming cost V 6 bases and J 0 bases; bases outside gene matches: 8. The CDR3 reads CASSDSGGSSYEQYF. For the CDR3, the DNA is TGTGCCAGCAGCGATTCAGGGGGAAGCTCCTACGAGCAGTACTTC.

The rearrangement joins TRBV7-3 to TRBJ2-1; TRBD2 matches at 10 bases. J lost 8 bases, V lost 4 bases, and 11 bases had no gene match. CDR3 size: 16 residues. Germline V gene sequence: CDR1 SGHTA, CDR2 FQGTGA. CDR3 protein: CASSSQPGLASDEQFF. CDR3 nucleotide sequence: TGTGCCAGCAGCTCCCAACCGGGACTAGCGTCCGATGAGCAGTTCTTC.

Only one count was recorded for this clone. The chain is built from TRBV4-3 and TRBJ2-6, with 10 bases fitting TRBD2. Germline values: CDR1 LGHNA, CDR2 YSLEER. V trimming: 1 base; J trimming: 1 base; junction bases outside the gene matches: 7. The CDR3 runs 19 residues. The CDR3 reads CASSQARLAGRSGANVLTF. The CDR3 bases are TGCGCCAGCAGCCAAGCTAGACTAGCGGGTAGATCTGGGGCCAACGTCCTGACTTTC.

The rearrangement uses TRBV7-2 and TRBJ2-2; 8 bases are a match to TRBD1. This CDR3 comprises 16 residues. V shed 5 bases, J shed 10 bases, and the junction held 15 bases outside the gene matches. Germline V gene data show CDR1 as SGHTA and CDR2 as FQGNSA. The CDR3: CASSPSSDREPPELFF. The DNA for the CDR3 is TGTGCCAGCAGCCCGAGTTCGGACAGGGAACCCCCGGAGCTGTTTTTT.